This T cell receptor beta chain was identified during a study of T cell changes during pregnancy in multiple sclerosis (dated 2019 in TCRdb). As for the study more broadly: Changes in the T cell repertoire over the course of pregnancy were examined in this study in women with multiple sclerosis.

The library came from the immunoSEQ multiplex PCR assay. TCRdb mirrors the immuneACCESS table, restricted to in-frame sequences. Some clones are absent from its copies; in checked studies, under half trace to an unresolved V gene, and the reason for the others is unknown. Within this sample are 75,000 to 95,000 clones, with 91% of them counted one time only. The top ten clones comprise around 0.93% of the sample. Concerning this clone itself: There is no known antigen for this receptor. It has no much larger one-base neighbor in the sample; base qualities were not kept.

Sequenced material: peripheral blood, taken before pregnancy. The TCR comes from a female donor with multiple sclerosis, enrolled in a pregnancy study.

The sequenced DNA: TGCGCCAGCAGTTGGGAGGGGGGGAAGAACACTGAAGCTTTCTTT. The translation is CASSWEGGKNTEAFF. The V and J segments used are TRBV5-1 and TRBJ1-1; TRBD1 could be the D gene, as 6 bases match. V is shortened by 5 bases, J by 1 base, and the region joining them spans 15 bases. CDR1 and CDR2 are read off the germline V gene as SGHRS and YFSETQ. The CDR3 runs 15 amino acids, cysteine and phenylalanine included. This entry keeps only the CDR3 DNA: 45 bases, framed from base 1. The full variable domain, with segments outside the CDR3 supplied by the reference TRBV5-1 and TRBJ1-1 proteins, appears as KAGVTQTPRYLIKTRGQQVTLSCSPISGHRSVSWYQQTPGQGLQFLFEYFSETQRNKGNFPGRFSGRQFSNSRSEMNVSTLELGDSALYLCASSWEGGKNTEAFFGQGTRLTVV.